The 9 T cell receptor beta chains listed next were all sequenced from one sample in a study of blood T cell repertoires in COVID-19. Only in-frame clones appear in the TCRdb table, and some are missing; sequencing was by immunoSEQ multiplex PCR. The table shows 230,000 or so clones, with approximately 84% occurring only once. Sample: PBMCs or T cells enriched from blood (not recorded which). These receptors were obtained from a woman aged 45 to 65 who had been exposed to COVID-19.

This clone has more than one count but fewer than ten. CDR3 in amino acids: CAGRRTGYGYTF. The CDR3 DNA reads as TGTGCCGGGAGAAGGACAGGCTATGGCTACACCTTC. The chain couples TRBV19 to TRBJ1-2; 7 nucleotides line up with TRBD1. The V gene end was trimmed by 11 bases and the J gene end by 4 bases; junction bases not matched to a gene: 7. CDR1 and CDR2 from the germline V gene are LNHDA and SQIVND (reference sequence). CDR3 length: 12 amino acids.

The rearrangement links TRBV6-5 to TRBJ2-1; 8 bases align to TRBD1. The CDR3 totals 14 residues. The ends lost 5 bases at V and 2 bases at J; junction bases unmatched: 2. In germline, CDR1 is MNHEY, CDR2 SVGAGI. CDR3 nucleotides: TGTGCCAGCAGTCCGGGACAGGCCTACAATGAGCAGTTCTTC. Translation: CASSPGQAYNEQFF.

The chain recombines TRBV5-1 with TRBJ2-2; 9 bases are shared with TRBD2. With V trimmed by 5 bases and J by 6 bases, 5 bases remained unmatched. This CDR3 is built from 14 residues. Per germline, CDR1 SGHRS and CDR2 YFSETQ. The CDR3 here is CASRERGASGELFF. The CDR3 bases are TGCGCCAGCAGGGAGCGGGGGGCTTCCGGGGAGCTGTTTTTT.

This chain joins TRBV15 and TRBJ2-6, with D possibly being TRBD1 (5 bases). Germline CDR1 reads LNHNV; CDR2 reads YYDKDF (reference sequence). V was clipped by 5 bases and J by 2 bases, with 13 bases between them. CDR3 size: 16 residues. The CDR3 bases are TGTGCCACCAGCCCCTCAAAGGGGCCTGGGGCCAACGTCCTGACTTTC. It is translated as CATSPSKGPGANVLTF.

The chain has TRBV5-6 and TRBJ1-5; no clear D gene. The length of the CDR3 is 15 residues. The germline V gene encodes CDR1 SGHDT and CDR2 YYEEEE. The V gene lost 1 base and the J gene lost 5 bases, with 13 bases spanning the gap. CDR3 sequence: CASSLWAPRDQPQHF. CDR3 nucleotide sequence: TGTGCCAGCAGCTTGTGGGCTCCGAGGGATCAGCCCCAGCATTTT.

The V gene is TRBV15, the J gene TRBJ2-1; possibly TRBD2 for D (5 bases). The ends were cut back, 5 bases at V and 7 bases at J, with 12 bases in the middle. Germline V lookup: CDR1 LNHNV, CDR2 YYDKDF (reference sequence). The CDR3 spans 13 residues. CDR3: CATSLRTLNEQFF. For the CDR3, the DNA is TGTGCCACCAGCCTCAGGACTCTTAATGAGCAGTTCTTC.

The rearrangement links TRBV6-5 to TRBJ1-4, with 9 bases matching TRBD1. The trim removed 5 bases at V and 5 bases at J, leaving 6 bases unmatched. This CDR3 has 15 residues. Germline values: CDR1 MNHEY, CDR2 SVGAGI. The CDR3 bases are TGTGCCAGCAGTATGACAGGGGGGGTCAATGAAAAACTGTTTTTT. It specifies CASSMTGGVNEKLFF.

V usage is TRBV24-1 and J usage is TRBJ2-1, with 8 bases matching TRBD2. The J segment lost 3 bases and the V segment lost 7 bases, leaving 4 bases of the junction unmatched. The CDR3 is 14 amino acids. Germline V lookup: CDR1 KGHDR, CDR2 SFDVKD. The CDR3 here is CATRRGANYNEQFF. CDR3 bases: TGTGCCACCAGGCGGGGGGCAAACTACAATGAGCAGTTCTTC.

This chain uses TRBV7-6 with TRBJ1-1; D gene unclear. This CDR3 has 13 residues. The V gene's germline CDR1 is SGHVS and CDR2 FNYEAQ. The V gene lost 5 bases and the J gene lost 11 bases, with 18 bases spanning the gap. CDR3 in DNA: TGTGCCAGCAGCCCGGACGGGGTTTTAATTGCTTTCTTT. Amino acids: CASSPDGVLIAFF. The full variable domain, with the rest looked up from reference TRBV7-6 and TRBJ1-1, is GAGVSQSPRYKVTKRGQDVALRCDPISGHVSLYWYRQALGQGPEFLTYFNYEAQQDKSGLPNDRFSAERPEGSISTLTIQRTEQRDSAMYRCASSPDGVLIAFFGQGTRLTVV.